This is a list of T cell receptor beta chains from one sample in a study of T cells after yellow fever vaccination. One entry per CDR3 protein results from TCRdb running MiXCR on the 5' RACE reads. The sample includes 610,000 or so distinct CDR3 sequences, around 12% seen only once; the top ten take about 15%. This sample comprised PBMCs, obtained on the day of the yellow fever booster vaccination. Receptors originate from a man aged 25-45 years who received the YFV17D yellow fever vaccine. CDR3s include the opening cysteine and the closing phenylalanine or tryptophan. Each record gives: V gene, D gene, J gene, clone size, CDR3 DNA, CDR3 protein. A D gene is named only where the DNA matches it firmly. For some rows the clone size is stated as once, few or many, or as a class when expanded; others skip it.

>TRBV6-5|-|TRBJ2-7|-
TGTGCCAGCAGCCCAAATTTCTACGAGCAGTACTTC
CASSPNFYEQYF
>TRBV5-1|-|TRBJ2-7|-
TGCGCCAGCAGCGCCTCGCCGGGACAATCCTACGAGCAGTACTTC
CASSASPGQSYEQYF
>TRBV29-1|-|TRBJ2-7|many
TGCAGCGTTGGGAGGGACACCTACGAGCAGTACTTC
CSVGRDTYEQYF
>TRBV7-8|TRBD2|TRBJ2-1|few
TGTGCCAGCAGCACCCGGAGAAGACTAGCGGGAGGGTACAATGAGCAGTTCTTC
CASSTRRRLAGGYNEQFF
>TRBV7-2|-|TRBJ2-2|many
TGTGCCAGCAGTCTCTACCAAAACACCGGGGAGCTGTTTTTT
CASSLYQNTGELFF
>TRBV7-9|TRBD2|TRBJ2-1|-
TGTGCCAGCAGCTTAATATCTAACTGGCGGGAGGGCTTTGAGCAGTTCTTC
CASSLISNWREGFEQFF
>TRBV4-2|TRBD2|TRBJ2-1|-
TGTGCCAGCAGCCAAGAAGTAGCACGGGAGGGCAATGAGCAGTTCTTC
CASSQEVAREGNEQFF
>TRBV13|TRBD1|TRBJ2-7|-
TGTGCCAGCAGCTTAGGGGGACAGGGCCGCGGCGAGCAGTACTTC
CASSLGGQGRGEQYF
>TRBV6-2/TRBV6-3|-|TRBJ2-3|many
TGTGCCAGCGCTCACATGACAGATACGCAGTATTTT
CASAHMTDTQYF
>TRBV10-3|-|TRBJ1-1|few
TGTGCCATCAGTGATTGGGAGGGGCTTACGGGGGGTGAAGCTTTCTTT
CAISDWEGLTGGEAFF
>TRBV6-2/TRBV6-3|-|TRBJ2-7|-
TGTGCCAGCAGTTACGGGACTTCGGGAACCGAGCAGTACTTC
CASSYGTSGTEQYF
>TRBV6-2/TRBV6-3|TRBD2|TRBJ2-1|few
TGTGCCAGCAGGCCACTAGCGGGAGGGAATGAGCAGTTCTTC
CASRPLAGGNEQFF
>TRBV10-3|-|TRBJ2-5|few
TGTGCCATCAGTGAGAGTCAGGGTTTTGGGGAGACCCAGTACTTC
CAISESQGFGETQYF
>TRBV5-6|-|TRBJ2-1|many
TGTGCCAGCAGCCTGAACAGGGTTTCCTACAATGAGCAGTTCTTC
CASSLNRVSYNEQFF
>TRBV20-1|-|TRBJ1-5|-
TGCAGTGCTAGAGGGGGAGGGAGGGGGCAGCCCCAGCATTTT
CSARGGGRGQPQHF
>TRBV6-2/TRBV6-3|-|TRBJ2-1|few
TGTGCCAGCGGTGGTGAGCAGTTCTTC
CASGGEQFF
>TRBV19|-|TRBJ1-1|few
TGTGCCAGTAGTATAGGTGGTAAGCAGGACACTGAAGCTTTCTTT
CASSIGGKQDTEAFF
>TRBV20-1|-|TRBJ2-7|-
TGCAGTGCTAGTTGGACCTACCCTTCGGACGAGCAGTACTTC
CSASWTYPSDEQYF
>TRBV7-9|TRBD2|TRBJ2-5|-
TGTGCCAGCAGCCCGGGACTAGCGGGAGGGCATGAGACCCAGTACTTC
CASSPGLAGGHETQYF
>TRBV6-5|TRBD2|TRBJ2-2|-
TGTGCCAGCAGTTACCAACTAGCGGGGAACACCGGGGAGCTGTTTTTT
CASSYQLAGNTGELFF
>TRBV3-1|-|TRBJ1-1|-
TGTGCCAGCAGCCAAGATACCGGGGCGGGCGAAGCTTTCTTT
CASSQDTGAGEAFF
>TRBV20-1|-|TRBJ2-6|few
TGCAGTGCTAGAGACGACTCTGGGGCCAACGTCCTGACTTTC
CSARDDSGANVLTF
>TRBV27|-|TRBJ2-1|-
TGTGCCAGCAAGGAGGGACTTTCTTCCTACAATGAGCAGTTCTTC
CASKEGLSSYNEQFF
>TRBV30|-|TRBJ2-3|many
TGTGCCTCTTCAAGCGGTGCTAGCACAGATACGCAGTATTTT
CASSSGASTDTQYF
>TRBV28|-|TRBJ2-1|few
TGTGCCAGCAGCCCCCTGGAGGTCCACAATGAGCAGTTCTTC
CASSPLEVHNEQFF
>TRBV12-3/TRBV12-4|TRBD1|TRBJ1-2|-
TGTGCCAGCAGTTTAGAACAGGGGGGTGGCTACACCTTC
CASSLEQGGGYTF
>TRBV7-9|TRBD1|TRBJ1-2|-
TGTGCCAGCAGGCAGGGGGCGGGAGGCTATGGCTACACCTTC
CASRQGAGGYGYTF
>TRBV5-1|-|TRBJ2-1|-
TGCACCAGCAGCTATCCGGGAGACCCCTACAATGAGCAGTTCTTC
CTSSYPGDPYNEQFF
>TRBV5-3|TRBD1|TRBJ2-1|-
TGTGCCAGGAGCCCCGCGCCAGGGGGAAGCTCCTACAATGAGCAGTTCTTC
CARSPAPGGSSYNEQFF
>TRBV5-6|-|TRBJ2-7|many
TGTGCCAGCAGCTTTAGTCCGGGAACCTACGAGCAGTACTTC
CASSFSPGTYEQYF
>TRBV5-4|-|TRBJ2-2|few
TGTGCCAGCAGCCCGCATAAGGGGGAGCTGTTTTTT
CASSPHKGELFF
>TRBV7-9|TRBD2|TRBJ2-1|-
TGTGCCAGCGGGGGGGGTAGCGGGACATACAATGAGCAGTTCTTC
CASGGGSGTYNEQFF
>TRBV7-2|-|TRBJ2-2|-
TGTGCCAGCAGCTTAGGGGGGCCAGGGAGCAACACCGGGGAGCTGTTTTTT
CASSLGGPGSNTGELFF
>TRBV20-1|TRBD1|TRBJ2-4|few
TGCAGTGCTAGCCGGACAGGGGGGATTGTGGACATTCAGTACTTC
CSASRTGGIVDIQYF
>TRBV25-1|TRBD1|TRBJ2-7|few
TGTGCCAGCAGTGAATTCACCAGGGGGCTCTTTAACTTC
CASSEFTRGLFNF
>TRBV10-2|-|TRBJ2-3|-
TGCGCCAGCAGAATCAGGCGGACAGATACGCAGTATTTT
CASRIRRTDTQYF
>TRBV28|-|TRBJ2-7|-
TGTGCCAGCAGTTCCCCTACAGGGTCTGGGTACGAGCAGTACTTC
CASSSPTGSGYEQYF
>TRBV5-1|TRBD2|TRBJ2-2|many
TGCGCCAGCAGCTTGGAACTAGCGCTTAACACCGGGGAGCTGTTTTTT
CASSLELALNTGELFF
>TRBV12-3/TRBV12-4|-|TRBJ2-3|-
TGTGCCAGCAATGCCCTGGAAGATACGCAGTATTTT
CASNALEDTQYF
>TRBV6-1|-|TRBJ2-1|few
TGTGCCAGCAGGATACAGGGAGGCTACAATGAGCAGTTCTTC
CASRIQGGYNEQFF
>TRBV11-2|TRBD1|TRBJ2-1|few
TGTGCCAGCCTTCACCGTGGGGGGACAGGAGACAACAATGAGCAGTTCTTC
CASLHRGGTGDNNEQFF
>TRBV9|-|TRBJ2-1|-
TGTGCCAGCAGCCCGCAAGGACGGAAACCATACAATGAGCAGTTCTTC
CASSPQGRKPYNEQFF
>TRBV12-3/TRBV12-4|-|TRBJ1-1|-
TGTGCCAGCAGTTCAGGGCTCACTGAAGCTTTCTTT
CASSSGLTEAFF